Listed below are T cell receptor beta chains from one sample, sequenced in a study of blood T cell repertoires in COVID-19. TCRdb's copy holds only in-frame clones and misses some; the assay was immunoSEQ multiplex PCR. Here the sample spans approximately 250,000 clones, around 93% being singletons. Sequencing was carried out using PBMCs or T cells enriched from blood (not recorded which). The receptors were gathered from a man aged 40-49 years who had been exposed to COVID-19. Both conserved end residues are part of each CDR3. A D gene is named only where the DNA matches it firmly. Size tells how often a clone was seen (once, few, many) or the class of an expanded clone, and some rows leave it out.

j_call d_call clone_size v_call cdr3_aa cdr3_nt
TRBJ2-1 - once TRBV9 CASSSTTHQSSYNEQFF TGTGCCAGCAGCTCCACTACTCACCAGAGCTCCTACAATGAGCAGTTCTTC
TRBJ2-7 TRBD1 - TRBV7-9 CASSLTGLVEQYF TGTGCCAGCAGCCTGACAGGGTTGGTCGAGCAGTACTTC
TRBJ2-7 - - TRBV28 CASSPNPSSGSEQYF TGTGCCAGCAGTCCGAACCCTAGCTCGGGTTCCGAGCAGTACTTC
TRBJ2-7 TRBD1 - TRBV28 CASSFGGGQGSYEQYF TGTGCCAGCAGTTTTGGGGGGGGACAGGGGAGCTACGAGCAGTACTTC
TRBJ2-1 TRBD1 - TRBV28 CASSPPRNRGKIRHNEQFF TGTGCCAGCAGCCCACCCCGAAACAGGGGGAAGATAAGACACAATGAGCAGTTCTTC
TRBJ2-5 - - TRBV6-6 CASTAGGSRVETQYF TGTGCCAGCACAGCGGGTGGCTCTAGAGTGGAGACCCAGTACTTC
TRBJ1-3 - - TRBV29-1 CSVERPGNTIYF TGCAGCGTTGAGAGGCCTGGAAACACCATATATTTT
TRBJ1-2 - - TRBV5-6 CASSLGASYTF TGTGCCAGCAGCTTGGGCGCTAGCTACACCTTC
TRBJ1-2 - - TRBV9 CASSPRTLRGGYTF TGTGCCAGCAGCCCGAGGACCCTAAGGGGTGGCTACACCTTC
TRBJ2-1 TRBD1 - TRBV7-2 CASSPQTGGGGNNEQFF TGTGCCAGCAGCCCTCAGACAGGGGGAGGAGGAAACAATGAGCAGTTCTTC
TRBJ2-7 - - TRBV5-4 CASSSNYEQYF TGTGCCAGCAGCTCAAACTACGAGCAGTACTTC
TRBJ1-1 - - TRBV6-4 CASSVDRNTEAFF TGTGCCAGCAGCGTAGACAGAAACACTGAAGCTTTCTTT
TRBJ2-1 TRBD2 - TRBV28 CASSGETSGRISSYNEQFF TGTGCCAGCAGTGGGGAGACTAGCGGGAGGATTAGCTCCTACAATGAGCAGTTCTTC
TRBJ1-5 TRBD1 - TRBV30 CAWSVRLGGGNGNQPQHF TGTGCCTGGAGTGTAAGGTTAGGAGGGGGCAACGGCAATCAGCCCCAGCATTTT
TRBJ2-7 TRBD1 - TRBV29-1 CSVVGTGGYQSTNAYEQYF TGCAGCGTTGTAGGGACAGGGGGCTACCAATCTACGAATGCCTACGAGCAGTACTTC
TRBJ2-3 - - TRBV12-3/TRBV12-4 CASSRQERDTQYF TGTGCCAGCAGTAGACAGGAAAGAGATACGCAGTATTTT
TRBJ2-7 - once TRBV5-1 CASSADEGEYEQYF TGCGCCAGCAGCGCGGACGAGGGGGAGTACGAGCAGTACTTC
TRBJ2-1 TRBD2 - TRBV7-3 CASSLGTSNNEQFF TGTGCCAGCAGCCTCGGGACTAGCAATAATGAGCAGTTCTTC
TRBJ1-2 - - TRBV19 CASSISRDYGYTF TGTGCCAGTAGTATCTCTCGGGACTATGGCTACACCTTC
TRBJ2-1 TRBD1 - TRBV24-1 CATSLAQGFANEQFF TGTGCCACCAGTCTGGCACAGGGGTTCGCCAATGAGCAGTTCTTC
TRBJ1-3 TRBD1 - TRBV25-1 CASSHLAGGASGNTIYF TGTGCCAGCAGCCACTTGGCAGGGGGAGCCTCTGGAAACACCATATATTTT
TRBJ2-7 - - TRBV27 CASSLEGRAGRNYEQYF TGTGCCAGCAGTTTAGAGGGGCGGGCGGGGCGAAACTACGAGCAGTACTTC
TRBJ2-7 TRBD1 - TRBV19 CASSISGTGNEQYF TGTGCCAGTAGTATTTCTGGGACAGGGAACGAGCAGTACTTC
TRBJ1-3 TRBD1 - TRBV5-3 CARRILTDREPTLSSGNTIYF TGTGCCAGAAGGATCTTAACGGACAGGGAACCCACTCTTAGCTCTGGAAACACCATATATTTT
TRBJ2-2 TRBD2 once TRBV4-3 CASSPIPHSSGEGTGELFF TGCGCCAGCAGCCCTATTCCCCATTCTAGCGGGGAGGGTACCGGGGAGCTGTTTTTT
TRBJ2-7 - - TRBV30 CAWSVGGYEQYF TGTGCCTGGAGTGTAGGCGGCTACGAGCAGTACTTC
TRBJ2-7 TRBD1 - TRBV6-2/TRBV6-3 CASSYRQGYNEQYF TGTGCCAGCAGTTACAGACAGGGGTACAACGAGCAGTACTTC
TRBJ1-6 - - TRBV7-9 CASSLGGLRSPLHF TGTGCCAGCAGCTTAGGGGGGCTCCGGTCACCCCTCCACTTT
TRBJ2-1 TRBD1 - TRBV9 CASNRQGYGEQFF TGTGCCAGCAACCGACAGGGGTATGGTGAGCAGTTCTTC
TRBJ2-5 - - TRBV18 CASSPRQGQETQYF TGTGCCAGCTCACCAAGGCAGGGACAAGAGACCCAGTACTTC
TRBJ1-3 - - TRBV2 CATKGVSRGSHSGNTIYF TGTGCCACCAAGGGGGTCTCACGGGGCTCCCACTCTGGAAACACCATATATTTT
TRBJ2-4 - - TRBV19 CASNVSPGIAKNIQYF TGTGCCAGTAATGTCTCTCCAGGGATAGCCAAAAACATTCAGTACTTC
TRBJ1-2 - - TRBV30 CAWSVRQSSAGYTF TGTGCCTGGAGTGTACGACAGTCTAGTGCAGGCTACACCTTC